The clone carrying this T cell receptor (beta chain) has only one observation. What it binds is unknown. Each fraction contributed one approximately 490,000-cell aliquot for sequencing. Libraries were prepared by immunoSEQ multiplex PCR; TCRdb keeps only in-frame clonotypes and omits some of them. The sample includes thousands of clones, about 73% of them seen just once. These data belong to a study of coeliac disease. The CDR3 is 15 amino acids. V was trimmed by 3 bases and J by 4 bases, leaving 13 bases between them. Germline CDR1 reads SGHTA; CDR2 reads FQGNSA. Study-wide points: In active celiac disease, intraepithelial and lamina propria TRB and TRG repertoires were less clonal than controls. Cross-contamination between intraepithelial and lamina propria cells was possible.

The sequence derives from a man aged 30 to 45 with celiac disease. The sample taken for sequencing was lamina propria lymphocytes from the gut. The chain recombines TRBV7-2 with TRBJ2-1; perhaps TRBD2 as D (5 bases). Here the CDR3 DNA reads TGTGCCAGCAGCTTCTGGGCGGGCACATACAATGAGCAGTTCTTC. Its translation is CASSFWAGTYNEQFF.